A selection of T cell receptor beta chains follows, all from one sample in a study of vaccination and CD4 T cells after COVID-19. One entry per CDR3 protein results from TCRdb running MiXCR on the PCR reads. The sample has 20,000 to 25,000 distinct CDR3 sequences; roughly half are singletons. These receptors' antigens are unknown. The sequenced sample was CD4+ T cells from blood, cultured in vitro. Source of these receptors: a human donor who had recovered from COVID-19. CDR3s leave out the opening cysteine and the closing phenylalanine or tryptophan. Some rows have no size entry. The others give once, few or many, or a class for an expanded clone.

v_call	j_call	clone_size	cdr3_aa
TRBV28	TRBJ2-6	NA	ASRQTGSGANVLT
TRBV5-4	TRBJ2-3	NA	ASSGGGSGTGDTQY
TRBV6-5	TRBJ2-5	NA	ASSYIAGREETQY
TRBV7-2	TRBJ2-7	few	ASSLNRRRGAAYEQY
TRBV19	TRBJ2-2	once	ASSARLDTGELF
TRBV4-1	TRBJ2-5	NA	ASSQRRPGRETQY
TRBV6-2/TRBV6-3	TRBJ2-1	medium-sized	ASSQTNSRNEQF
TRBV5-4	TRBJ2-5	NA	ASSPGLAQETQY
TRBV12-3/TRBV12-4	TRBJ2-7	NA	ASSLDPAYEQY
TRBV4-1	TRBJ2-1	NA	ASSQDAVSAPYNEQF
TRBV7-9	TRBJ2-2	NA	ASVPLVFRSGELF
TRBV20-1	TRBJ1-1	NA	SALLTATEAF
TRBV27	TRBJ1-2	NA	ASSLSPMEGTRGYT
TRBV19	TRBJ2-2	NA	ASSPLQGTADAGELF
TRBV20-1	TRBJ1-6	NA	SAQGDNSISPLH
TRBV7-9	TRBJ2-7	few	ASSPLREQY
TRBV6-5	TRBJ1-1	NA	ASSYSTPTGVNTEAF
TRBV20-1	TRBJ2-7	NA	SATRGGLNEQY
TRBV12-3/TRBV12-4	TRBJ1-1	few	ASVGTPNTEAF
TRBV7-9	TRBJ2-1	NA	ASSFIANEQF
TRBV15	TRBJ2-3	few	ATSAPGRANQDTQY
TRBV28	TRBJ1-2	NA	ASSLQQGAYGYT
TRBV27	TRBJ1-6	few	ASSPTTLPPLH
TRBV6-2/TRBV6-3	TRBJ2-7	NA	ASSPTDGYEQY
TRBV24-1	TRBJ2-1	NA	ATSDPTSSYNEQF
TRBV5-6	TRBJ2-7	once	ASSLFGLAGYEQY
TRBV10-3	TRBJ2-1	NA	AISTGDGNEQF
TRBV6-1	TRBJ1-5	few	ASRVTEGQPQH
TRBV12-3/TRBV12-4	TRBJ2-1	once	ASSSELDGKF
TRBV7-2	TRBJ2-1	few	ASSSQGNEQF
TRBV6-1	TRBJ1-5	NA	ASSPGTGYVPQH
TRBV6-1	TRBJ2-3	NA	ASPGLSLSTDTQY
TRBV30	TRBJ1-6	NA	AWTPGQGAPLH
TRBV28	TRBJ1-4	NA	ASSQQVGGVEKLF
TRBV24-1	TRBJ1-5	NA	ATSDMNQPQH
TRBV20-1	TRBJ1-1	NA	SARDGGGANEAF
TRBV7-6	TRBJ1-2	few	ASSLWGGKGGYT
TRBV20-1	TRBJ2-4	few	SASGPTGLAKNIQY
TRBV30	TRBJ2-7	NA	AWRITGTSYEQY
TRBV19	TRBJ1-1	NA	ASSMGDRHTEAF
TRBV27	TRBJ2-1	NA	ASSLGRGLSYNEQF
TRBV7-2	TRBJ2-3	once	ASSSDRGGASTDTQY
TRBV18	TRBJ2-5	NA	ASSPPASRAETQY
TRBV30	TRBJ1-1	NA	AWSYQGRTEAF